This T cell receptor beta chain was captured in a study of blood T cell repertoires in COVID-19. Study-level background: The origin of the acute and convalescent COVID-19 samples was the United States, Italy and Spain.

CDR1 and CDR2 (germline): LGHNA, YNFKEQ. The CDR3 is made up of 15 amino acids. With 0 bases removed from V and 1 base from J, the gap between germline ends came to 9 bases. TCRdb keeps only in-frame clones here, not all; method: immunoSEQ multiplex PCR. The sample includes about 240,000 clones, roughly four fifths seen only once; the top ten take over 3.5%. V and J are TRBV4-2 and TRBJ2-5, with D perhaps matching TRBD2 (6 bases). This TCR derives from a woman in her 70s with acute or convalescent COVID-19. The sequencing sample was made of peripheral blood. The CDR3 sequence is CASSQEGLRQETQYF. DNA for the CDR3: TGTGCCAGCAGCCAAGAGGGACTCCGCCAAGAGACCCAGTACTTC.